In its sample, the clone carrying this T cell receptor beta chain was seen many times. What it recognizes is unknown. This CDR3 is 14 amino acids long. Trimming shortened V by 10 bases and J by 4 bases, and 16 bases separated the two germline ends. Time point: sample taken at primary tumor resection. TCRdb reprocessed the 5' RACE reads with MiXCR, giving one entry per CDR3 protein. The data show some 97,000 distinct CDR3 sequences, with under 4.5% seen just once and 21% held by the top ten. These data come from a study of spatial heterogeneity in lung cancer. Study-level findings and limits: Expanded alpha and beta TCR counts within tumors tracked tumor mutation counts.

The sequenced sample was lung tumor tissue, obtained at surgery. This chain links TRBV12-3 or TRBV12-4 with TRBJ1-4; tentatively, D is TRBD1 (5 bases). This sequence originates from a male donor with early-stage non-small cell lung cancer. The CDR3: CATSAQGGNEKLFF. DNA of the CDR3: TGTGCCACCTCGGCCCAGGGTGGTAATGAAAAACTGTTTTTT.